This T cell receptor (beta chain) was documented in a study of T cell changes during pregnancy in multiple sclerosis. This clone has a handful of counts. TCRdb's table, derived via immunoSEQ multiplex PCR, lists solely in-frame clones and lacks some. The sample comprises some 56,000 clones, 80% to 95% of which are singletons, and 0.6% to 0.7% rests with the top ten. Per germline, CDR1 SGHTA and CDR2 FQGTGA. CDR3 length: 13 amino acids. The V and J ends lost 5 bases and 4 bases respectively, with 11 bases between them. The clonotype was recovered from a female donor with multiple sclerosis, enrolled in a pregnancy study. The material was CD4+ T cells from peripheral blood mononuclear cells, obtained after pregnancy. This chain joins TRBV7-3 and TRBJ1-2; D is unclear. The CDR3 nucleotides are TGTGCCAGCAGCCCAGCCCCAGGCTATGGCTACACCTTC. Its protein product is CASSPAPGYGYTF.